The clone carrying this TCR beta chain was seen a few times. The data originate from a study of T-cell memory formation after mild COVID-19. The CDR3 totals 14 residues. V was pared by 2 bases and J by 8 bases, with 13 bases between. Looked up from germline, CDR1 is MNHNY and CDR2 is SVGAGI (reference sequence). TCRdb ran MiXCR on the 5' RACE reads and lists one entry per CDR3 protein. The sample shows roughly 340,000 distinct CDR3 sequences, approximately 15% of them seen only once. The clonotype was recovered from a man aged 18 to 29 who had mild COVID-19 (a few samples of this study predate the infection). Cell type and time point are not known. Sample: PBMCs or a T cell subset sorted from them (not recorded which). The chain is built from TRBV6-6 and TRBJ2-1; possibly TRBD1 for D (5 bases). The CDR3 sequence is CASSYGQGRDEQFF. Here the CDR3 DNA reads TGTGCCAGCAGTTACGGGCAGGGTAGAGATGAGCAGTTCTTC.